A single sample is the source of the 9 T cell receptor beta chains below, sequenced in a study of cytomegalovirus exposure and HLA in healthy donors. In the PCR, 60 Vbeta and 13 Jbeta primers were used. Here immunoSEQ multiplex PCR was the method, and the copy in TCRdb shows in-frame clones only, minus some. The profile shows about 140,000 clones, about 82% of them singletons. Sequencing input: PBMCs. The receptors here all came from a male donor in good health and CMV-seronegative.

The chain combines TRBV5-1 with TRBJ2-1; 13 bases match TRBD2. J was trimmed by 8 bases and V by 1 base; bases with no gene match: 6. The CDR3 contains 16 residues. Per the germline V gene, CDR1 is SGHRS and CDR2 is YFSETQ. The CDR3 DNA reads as TGCGCCAGCAGCTTGACGCGACTAGCGGGAGGCTATGAGCAGTTCTTC. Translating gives CASSLTRLAGGYEQFF.

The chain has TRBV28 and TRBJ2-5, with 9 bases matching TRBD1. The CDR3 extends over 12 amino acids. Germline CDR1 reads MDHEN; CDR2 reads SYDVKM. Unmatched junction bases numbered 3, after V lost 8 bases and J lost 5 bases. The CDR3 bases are TGTGCCAGCGGGACAGGGCACGAGACCCAGTACTTC. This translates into CASGTGHETQYF.

DNA of the CDR3: TGTGCCAGCAGTATACAGGGGAATGGGCAGCCCCAGCATTTT. It specifies CASSIQGNGQPQHF. The rearrangement links TRBV2 to TRBJ1-5; 7 bases fit TRBD1. Germline V CDR1 and CDR2: SNHLY, FYNNEI. Germline trimming cut 5 bases from V and 7 bases from J; bases unmatched to any gene: 8. The CDR3 runs to 14 residues. Filled out from reference TRBV2 and TRBJ1-5, the complete variable domain reads EPEVTQTPSHQVTQMGQEVILRCVPISNHLYFYWYRQILGQKVEFLVSFYNNEISEKSEIFDDQFSVERPDGSNFTLKIRSTKLEDSAMYFCASSIQGNGQPQHFGDGTRLSIL.

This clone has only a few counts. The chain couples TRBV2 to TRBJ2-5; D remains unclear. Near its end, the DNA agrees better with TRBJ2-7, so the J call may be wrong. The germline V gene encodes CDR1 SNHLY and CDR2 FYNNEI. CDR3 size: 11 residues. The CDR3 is CASTAAGEQYF. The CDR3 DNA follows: TGTGCCAGCACGGCGGCCGGCGAGCAGTACTTC.

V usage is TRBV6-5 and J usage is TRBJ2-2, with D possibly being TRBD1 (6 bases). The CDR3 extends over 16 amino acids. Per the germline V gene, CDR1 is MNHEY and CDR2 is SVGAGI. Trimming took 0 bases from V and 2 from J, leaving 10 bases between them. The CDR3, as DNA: TGTGCCAGCAGTTACTCGAGGGACACTAACACCGGGGAGCTGTTTTTT. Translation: CASSYSRDTNTGELFF.

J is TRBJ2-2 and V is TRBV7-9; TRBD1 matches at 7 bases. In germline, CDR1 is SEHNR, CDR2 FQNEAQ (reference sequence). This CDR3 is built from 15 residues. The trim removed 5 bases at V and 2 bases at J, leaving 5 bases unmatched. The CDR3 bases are TGTGCCAGCAGCCAGGACAGGCTTAACACCGGGGAGCTGTTTTTT. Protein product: CASSQDRLNTGELFF.

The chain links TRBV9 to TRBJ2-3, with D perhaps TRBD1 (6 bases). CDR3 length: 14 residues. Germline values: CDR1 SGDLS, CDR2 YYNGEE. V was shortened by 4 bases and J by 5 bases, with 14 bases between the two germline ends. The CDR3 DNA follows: TGTGCCAGCAGCCAGGACAGAGTCGAAGATACGCAGTATTTT. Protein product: CASSQDRVEDTQYF.

CDR3 nucleotides: TGTGCCAGCAGCTTCAGGGAAAACATTCAGTACTTC. It is translated as CASSFRENIQYF. The V gene is TRBV7-9, the J gene TRBJ2-4; D possibly corresponds to TRBD1 (5 bases). Germline V gene sequence: CDR1 SEHNR, CDR2 FQNEAQ (reference sequence). V was clipped by 3 bases and J by 5 bases, with 5 bases between them. There are 12 residues in the CDR3.

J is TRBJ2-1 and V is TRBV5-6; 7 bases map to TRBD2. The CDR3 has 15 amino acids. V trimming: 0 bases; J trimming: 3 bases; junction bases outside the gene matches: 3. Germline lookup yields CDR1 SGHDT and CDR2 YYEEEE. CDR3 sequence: CASSLGAGSYNEQFF. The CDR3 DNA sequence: TGTGCCAGCAGCTTGGGAGCGGGGAGCTACAATGAGCAGTTCTTC.